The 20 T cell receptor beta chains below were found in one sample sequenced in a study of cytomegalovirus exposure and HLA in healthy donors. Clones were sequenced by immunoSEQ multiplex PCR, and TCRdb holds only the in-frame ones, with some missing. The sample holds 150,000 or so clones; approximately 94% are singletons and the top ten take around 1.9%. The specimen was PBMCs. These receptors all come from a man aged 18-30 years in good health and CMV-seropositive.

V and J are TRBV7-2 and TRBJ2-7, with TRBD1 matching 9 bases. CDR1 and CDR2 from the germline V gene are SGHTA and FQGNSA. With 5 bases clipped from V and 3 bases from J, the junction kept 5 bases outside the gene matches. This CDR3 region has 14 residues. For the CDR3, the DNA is TGTGCCAGCAGCATGGGGACAGGGTACTACGAGCAGTACTTC. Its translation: CASSMGTGYYEQYF. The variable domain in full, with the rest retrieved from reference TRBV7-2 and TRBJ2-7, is GAGVSQSPSNKVTEKGKDVELRCDPISGHTALYWYRQSLGQGLEFLIYFQGNSAPDKSGLPSDRFSAERTGGSVSTLTIQRTQQEDSAVYLCASSMGTGYYEQYFGPGTRLTVT.

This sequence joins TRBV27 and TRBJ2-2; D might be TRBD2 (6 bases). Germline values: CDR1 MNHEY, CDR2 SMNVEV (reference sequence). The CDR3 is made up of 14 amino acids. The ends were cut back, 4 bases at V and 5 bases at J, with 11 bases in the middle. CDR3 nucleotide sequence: TGTGCCAGCAGTTGGGGGGTTGGGACCGGGGAGCTGTTTTTT. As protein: CASSWGVGTGELFF.

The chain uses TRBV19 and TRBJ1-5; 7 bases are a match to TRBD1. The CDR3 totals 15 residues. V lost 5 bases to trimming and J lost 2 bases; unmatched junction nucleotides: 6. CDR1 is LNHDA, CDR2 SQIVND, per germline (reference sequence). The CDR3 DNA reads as TGTGCCAGTAGTTCAGGGGGATTCGGCAATCAGCCCCAGCATTTT. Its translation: CASSSGGFGNQPQHF.

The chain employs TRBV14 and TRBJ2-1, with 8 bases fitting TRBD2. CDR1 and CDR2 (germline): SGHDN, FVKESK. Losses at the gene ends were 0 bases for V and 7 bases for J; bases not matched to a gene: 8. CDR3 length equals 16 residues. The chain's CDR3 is CASSQDRSGTANEQFF. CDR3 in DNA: TGTGCCAGCAGCCAAGATCGTAGCGGGACGGCAAATGAGCAGTTCTTC.

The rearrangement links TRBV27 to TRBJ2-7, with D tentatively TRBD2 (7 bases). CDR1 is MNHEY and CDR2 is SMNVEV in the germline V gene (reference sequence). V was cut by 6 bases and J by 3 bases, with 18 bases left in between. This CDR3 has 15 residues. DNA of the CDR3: TGTGCCAGCAGCCCAGGGGTGACTAGCTACTACGAGCAGTACTTC. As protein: CASSPGVTSYYEQYF.

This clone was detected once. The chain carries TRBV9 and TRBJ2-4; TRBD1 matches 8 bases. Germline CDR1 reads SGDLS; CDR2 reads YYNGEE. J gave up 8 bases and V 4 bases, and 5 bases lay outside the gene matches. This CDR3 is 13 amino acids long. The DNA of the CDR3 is TGTGCCAGCAGCCCAGGACAGGGCGACATTCAGTACTTC. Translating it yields CASSPGQGDIQYF. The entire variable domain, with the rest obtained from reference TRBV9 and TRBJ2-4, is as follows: DSGVTQTPKHLITATGQRVTLRCSPRSGDLSVYWYQQSLDQGLQFLIQYYNGEERAKGNILERFSAQQFPDLHSELNLSSLELGDSALYFCASSPGQGDIQYFGAGTRLSVL.

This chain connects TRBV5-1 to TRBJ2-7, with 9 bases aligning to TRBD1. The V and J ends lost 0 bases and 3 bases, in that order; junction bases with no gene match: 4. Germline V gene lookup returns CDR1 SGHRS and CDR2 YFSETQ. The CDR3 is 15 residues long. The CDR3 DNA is TGCGCCAGCAGCTTGGAATACAGGGGGCTCTACGAGCAGTACTTC. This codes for CASSLEYRGLYEQYF.

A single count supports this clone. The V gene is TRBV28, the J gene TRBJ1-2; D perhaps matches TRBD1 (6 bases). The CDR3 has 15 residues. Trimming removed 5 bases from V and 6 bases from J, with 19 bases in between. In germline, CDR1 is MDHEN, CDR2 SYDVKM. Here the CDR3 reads CASSPPGLGGNGYTF. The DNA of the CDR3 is TGTGCCAGCAGTCCTCCTGGCCTAGGGGGTAATGGCTACACCTTC.

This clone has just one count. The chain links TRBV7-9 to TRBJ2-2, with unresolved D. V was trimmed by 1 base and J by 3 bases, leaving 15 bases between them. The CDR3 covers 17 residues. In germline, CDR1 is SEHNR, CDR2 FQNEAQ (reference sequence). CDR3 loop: CASSLGLRVLDTGELFF. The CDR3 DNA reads TGTGCCAGCAGCTTAGGTTTGAGAGTCTTGGACACCGGGGAGCTGTTTTTT.

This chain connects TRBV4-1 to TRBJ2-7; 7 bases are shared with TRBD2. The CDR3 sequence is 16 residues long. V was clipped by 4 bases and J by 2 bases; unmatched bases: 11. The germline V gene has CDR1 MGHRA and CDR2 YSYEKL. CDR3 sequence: CASSPHLAGEAYEQYF. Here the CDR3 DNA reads TGCGCCAGCAGCCCGCACCTGGCGGGAGAGGCCTACGAGCAGTACTTC.

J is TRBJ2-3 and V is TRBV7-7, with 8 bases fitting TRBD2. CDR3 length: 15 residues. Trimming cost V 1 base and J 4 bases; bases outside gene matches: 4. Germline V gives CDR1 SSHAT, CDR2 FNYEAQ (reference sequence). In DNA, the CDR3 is TGTGCCAGCAGCTTAGGAGCGGGAGCTCCAGATACGCAGTATTTT. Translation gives CASSLGAGAPDTQYF.

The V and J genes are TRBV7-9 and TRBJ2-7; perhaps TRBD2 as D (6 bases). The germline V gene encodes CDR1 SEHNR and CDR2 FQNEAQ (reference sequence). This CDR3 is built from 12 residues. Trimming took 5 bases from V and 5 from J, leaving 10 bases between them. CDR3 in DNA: TGTGCCAGCAGCACGGGACTCAACGAGCAGTACTTC. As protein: CASSTGLNEQYF.

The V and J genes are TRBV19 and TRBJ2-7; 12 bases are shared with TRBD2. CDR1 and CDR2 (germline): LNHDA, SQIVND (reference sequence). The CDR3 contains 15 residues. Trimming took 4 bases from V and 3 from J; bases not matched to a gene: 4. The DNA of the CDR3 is TGTGCCAGTAGTACCCGGACTAGCGGGGTCTACGAGCAGTACTTC. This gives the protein CASSTRTSGVYEQYF.

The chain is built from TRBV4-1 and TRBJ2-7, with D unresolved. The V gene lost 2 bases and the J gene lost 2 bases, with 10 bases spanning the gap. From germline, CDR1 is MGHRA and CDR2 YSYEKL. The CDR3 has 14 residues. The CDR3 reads CASSQLQQAYEQYF. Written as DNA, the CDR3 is TGCGCCAGCAGCCAATTACAGCAAGCCTACGAGCAGTACTTC.

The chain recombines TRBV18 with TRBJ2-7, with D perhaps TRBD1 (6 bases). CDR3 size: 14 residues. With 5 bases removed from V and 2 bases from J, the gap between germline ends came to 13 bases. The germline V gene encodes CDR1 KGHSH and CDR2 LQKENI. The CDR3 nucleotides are TGTGCCAGCTCAGCCATGACAGGTACCTACGAGCAGTACTTC. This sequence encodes CASSAMTGTYEQYF.

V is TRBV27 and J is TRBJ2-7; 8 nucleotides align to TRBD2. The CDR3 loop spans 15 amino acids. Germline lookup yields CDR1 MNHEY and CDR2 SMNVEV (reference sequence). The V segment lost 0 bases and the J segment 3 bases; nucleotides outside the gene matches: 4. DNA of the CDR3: TGTGCCAGCAGTTTATCCCCGGGAGGGGGCTACGAGCAGTACTTC. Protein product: CASSLSPGGGYEQYF.

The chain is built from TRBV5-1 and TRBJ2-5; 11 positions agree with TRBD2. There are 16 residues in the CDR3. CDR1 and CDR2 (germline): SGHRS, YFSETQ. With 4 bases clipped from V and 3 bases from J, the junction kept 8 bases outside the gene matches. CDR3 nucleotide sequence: TGCGCCAGCAGCCCAGGGACTAGCGGATCAGAAGAGACCCAGTACTTC. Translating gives CASSPGTSGSEETQYF.

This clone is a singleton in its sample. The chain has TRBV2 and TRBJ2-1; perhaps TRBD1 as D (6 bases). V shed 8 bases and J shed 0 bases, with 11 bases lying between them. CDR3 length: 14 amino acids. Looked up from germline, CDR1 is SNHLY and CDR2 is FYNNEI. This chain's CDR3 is CASRGQSSYNEQFF. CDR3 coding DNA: TGTGCCAGCCGCGGACAGAGCTCCTACAATGAGCAGTTCTTC.

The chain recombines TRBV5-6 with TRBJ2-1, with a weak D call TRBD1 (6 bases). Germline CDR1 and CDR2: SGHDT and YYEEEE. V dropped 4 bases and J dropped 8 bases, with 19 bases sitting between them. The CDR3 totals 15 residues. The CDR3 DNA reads TGTGCCAGCAGCCAAAGGCCTACAGGGTCGGATGAGCAGTTCTTC. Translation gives CASSQRPTGSDEQFF.

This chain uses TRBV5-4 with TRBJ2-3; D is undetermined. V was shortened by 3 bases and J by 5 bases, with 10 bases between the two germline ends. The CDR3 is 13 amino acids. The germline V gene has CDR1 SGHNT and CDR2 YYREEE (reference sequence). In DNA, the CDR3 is TGTGCCAGCAGCTCCCCCCAGAAAGATACGCAGTATTTT. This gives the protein CASSSPQKDTQYF. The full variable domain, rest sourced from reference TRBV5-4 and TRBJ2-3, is ETGVTQSPTHLIKTRGQQVTLRCSSQSGHNTVSWYQQALGQGPQFIFQYYREEENGRGNFPPRFSGLQFPNYSSELNVNALELDDSALYLCASSSPQKDTQYFGPGTRLTVL.